The present entry profiles one TCR beta chain with its context. What it recognizes is unknown. The sample comes from a study of a mutant IDH1 vaccine in newly diagnosed glioma. Study-level information: Sex among treated patients split 62.5% male, roughly 38% female; mean age was roughly 40 years.

The assay was immunoSEQ multiplex PCR, and TCRdb's table has in-frame clones only and misses some. The sample contains about 24,000 clones, about four fifths of which appear only once. Germline V CDR1 and CDR2: SGHRS, YFSETQ. Trimming left V 4 bases short and J 0 bases short, with 14 bases between. This CDR3 comprises 15 residues. Regarding time point: week 47, end of study. In every dose of vaccine, 300 ug of mutant IDH1 20-mer peptide was given alongside topical imiquimod. Eight vaccinations reached patients in weeks 1, 3, 5, 7, 11, 15, 19 and 23. New WHO grade 3 or 4 astrocytomas that were IDH1-mutant and ATRX-lost occurred in the donors.

Sequencing was performed on PBMCs, taken from a glioma patient whose treatment included an IDH1 peptide vaccine. The clonotype was recovered from a man between 35 and 55 years old with glioma. The chain joins TRBV5-1 to TRBJ2-7; D perhaps matches TRBD1 (6 bases). The chain's CDR3 is CASSPQGSASYEQYF. The CDR3 DNA reads as TGCGCCAGCAGCCCTCAGGGGAGCGCCTCCTACGAGCAGTACTTC.